These 20 T cell receptor beta chains share one sample of origin, sequenced in a study of vaccination and CD4 T cells after COVID-19 (dated by TCRdb to between 2020 and 2023). Their cognate antigens are unknown. Library prep was done by PCR. The sample was run on an Illumina iSeq 100. TCR sequencing of DNA from cultured CD4+ T cells used the Oncomine TCR Beta short-read assay at the Johns Hopkins FTIC core. TCRdb cleaned the public reads at Q25 with fastp, built clones with MiXCR and kept in-frame beta chains. Duplicate CDR3 protein sequences are folded into a single record with the most common DNA and genes. The sample table holds about 18,000 distinct CDR3 sequences, of which around three quarters were seen once. The ten largest clones represent roughly 6% of the sample. Reading the label with the study, this specimen's treatment or condition is: approximately nine-day PBMC culture with coronavirus spike peptide pools or control peptides (ViraFEST assay).

The specimen sequenced was CD4+ T cells from blood, cultured in vitro. Receptors were obtained from a human donor who had recovered from COVID-19.

V usage is TRBV19 and J usage is TRBJ2-3, with a weak D call TRBD2 (6 bases). Germline CDR1 reads LNHDA; CDR2 reads SQIVND (reference sequence). V shed 3 bases and J shed 4 bases, with 14 bases lying between them. The CDR3 has 15 residues. CDR3 in DNA: TGTGCCAGTAGTATGGGGGACTCGGGGGCAGATACGCAGTATTTT. Protein sequence: CASSMGDSGADTQYF.

V gene TRBV20-1 combines with J gene TRBJ1-1; D remains ambiguous. The CDR3 consists of 13 residues. Germline CDR1 reads DFQATT; CDR2 reads SNEGSKA (reference sequence). V lost 5 bases and J lost 0, with 10 bases in between. The CDR3, as DNA: TGCAGTGCTGGGAGGACGGTGAACACTGAAGCTTTCTTT. Its protein product is CSAGRTVNTEAFF.

V usage is TRBV6-5 and J usage is TRBJ1-2, with D uncertain. Per the germline V gene, CDR1 is MNHEY and CDR2 is SVGAGI. V lost 6 bases and J lost 4, with 12 bases in between. The CDR3 totals 13 residues. The CDR3 region is CASRYPGSYGYTF. The CDR3 nucleotides read TGTGCCAGCAGATACCCGGGTAGCTATGGCTACACCTTC.

V and J are TRBV15 and TRBJ1-5; possible D gene TRBD1, 6 bases. The length of the CDR3 is 13 residues. Between the trimmed V and J ends, which lost 8 bases and 7 bases, there was a span of 15 bases. The germline CDR1 and CDR2 sequences are LNHNV and YYDKDF (reference sequence). The CDR3 is CATGAGGPQPQHF. CDR3 sequence (DNA): TGTGCCACCGGTGCTGGGGGGCCACAGCCCCAGCATTTT. Full variable domain (outside the CDR3, taken from reference TRBV15 and TRBJ1-5): DAMVIQNPRYQVTQFGKPVTLSCSQTLNHNVMYWYQQKSSQAPKLLFHYYDKDFNNEADTPDNFQSRRPNTSFCFLDIRSPGLGDTAMYLCATGAGGPQPQHFGDGTRLSIL.

V is TRBV18 and J is TRBJ1-5; 8 bases agree with TRBD1. V lost 8 bases, J lost 4 bases, and 4 bases stayed unmatched. CDR3 length: 13 amino acids. CDR1 and CDR2 (germline): KGHSH, LQKENI. In DNA form, the CDR3 reads TGTGCCAGCCAGGGGGCCCGTAATCAGCCCCAGCATTTT. Its translation: CASQGARNQPQHF.

This clonotype was detected only once. The chain is built from TRBV20-1 and TRBJ1-1; a weak D match, TRBD1 (5 bases). The V gene lost 3 bases and the J gene lost 0 bases, with 14 bases spanning the gap. This CDR3 spans 15 amino acids. Germline V gene lookup returns CDR1 DFQATT and CDR2 SNEGSKA (reference sequence). The CDR3 region has the DNA TGCAGTGCTAGCCCCGCCGAGGGGATGAACACTGAAGCTTTCTTT. Protein: CSASPAEGMNTEAFF.

This clonotype was picked up a small number of times. J is TRBJ1-1 and V is TRBV7-2, with D unclear. The V and J ends lost 5 bases and 3 bases respectively, with 4 bases between them. This CDR3 is built from 11 residues. Per germline, CDR1 SGHTA and CDR2 FQGNSA. The CDR3 DNA reads TGTGCCAGCAGCCCGGACACTGAAGCTTTCTTT. It is translated as CASSPDTEAFF.

V is TRBV15 and J is TRBJ2-1, with 11 positions matching TRBD2. CDR3 length equals 16 residues. Germline CDR1 LNHNV, CDR2 YYDKDF (reference sequence). The V and J ends lost 3 bases and 6 bases, in that order; junction bases with no gene match: 7. The CDR3 protein is CATSREIAGGGNEQFF. The CDR3 bases are TGTGCCACCAGCAGGGAGATAGCGGGAGGGGGCAATGAGCAGTTCTTC. Looking up the rest from reference TRBV15 and TRBJ2-1 gives the full variable domain: DAMVIQNPRYQVTQFGKPVTLSCSQTLNHNVMYWYQQKSSQAPKLLFHYYDKDFNNEADTPDNFQSRRPNTSFCFLDIRSPGLGDTAMYLCATSREIAGGGNEQFFGPGTRLTVL.

The chain links TRBV2 to TRBJ2-3; D is uncertain. CDR3 size: 15 residues. The germline V gene encodes CDR1 SNHLY and CDR2 FYNNEI. The V and J ends lost 5 bases and 2 bases respectively, with 14 bases between them. This CDR3 is CASSIQRPLTDTQYF. The CDR3 DNA is TGTGCCAGCAGTATCCAGCGACCCCTCACAGATACGCAGTATTTT.

The chain employs TRBV20-1 and TRBJ1-2, with a possible D match to TRBD1 (5 bases). Trimming took 0 bases from V and 2 from J, leaving 19 bases between them. This CDR3 has 17 residues. Germline V gives CDR1 DFQATT, CDR2 SNEGSKA (reference sequence). Here the CDR3 DNA reads TGCAGTGCTAGAGATCCCCGGGGTGCAGGGTTCAACTATGGCTACACCTTC. Encoded protein: CSARDPRGAGFNYGYTF.

The rearrangement uses TRBV4-1 and TRBJ1-5; unclear D gene. CDR1 MGHRA and CDR2 YSYEKL come from the germline V gene. CDR3 length: 17 residues. V lost 0 bases and J lost 2, with 14 bases in between. CDR3 sequence reads: CASSQDFTVRGNQPQHF. Here the CDR3 DNA reads TGCGCCAGCAGCCAAGATTTTACGGTCAGAGGCAATCAGCCCCAGCATTTT.

This clonotype was observed a few times. The genes are TRBV30 and TRBJ2-1, with TRBD1 matching 12 bases. The J segment lost 9 bases and the V segment lost 5 bases, leaving 8 bases of the junction unmatched. The CDR3 extends over 14 amino acids. Looked up from germline, CDR1 is GTSNPN and CDR2 is SVGIG (reference sequence). The CDR3 region is CAWSGTGGYFEQFF. CDR3 sequence (DNA): TGTGCCTGGTCCGGGACAGGGGGCTACTTTGAGCAGTTCTTC.

This clonotype was detected once. The chain combines TRBV29-1 with TRBJ2-2, with 9 bases fitting TRBD1. Germline V gene sequence: CDR1 SQVTM, CDR2 ANQGSEA. This CDR3 is built from 14 residues. Unmatched junction bases numbered 5, after V lost 3 bases and J lost 6 bases. The CDR3 sequence: CSVDPDRGPGELFF. CDR3 nucleotides: TGCAGCGTTGATCCGGACAGGGGCCCCGGGGAGCTGTTTTTT.

The gene calls are TRBV28 and TRBJ2-1; D tentatively reads TRBD1 or TRBD2 (5 bases each). The V and J ends lost 6 bases and 4 bases respectively, with 19 bases between them. The CDR3 has 16 residues. Per germline, CDR1 MDHEN and CDR2 SYDVKM. As DNA, the CDR3 is TGTGCCAGCAGACCCTCCGGGACGCCCGGTTACAATGAGCAGTTCTTC. Encoded protein: CASRPSGTPGYNEQFF.

This chain uses TRBV4-3 with TRBJ1-5; no definite D call. CDR1 is LGHNA and CDR2 is YSLEER in the germline V gene. The CDR3 spans 16 residues. V lost 0 bases to trimming and J lost 7 bases, with 16 bases between them. The CDR3, as DNA: TGCGCCAGCAGCCAAGATTTTTCTCAGTCCCAACAGCCCCAGCATTTT. Its protein product is CASSQDFSQSQQPQHF.

This clonotype was detected only a few times. V gene TRBV7-2 combines with J gene TRBJ1-5, with TRBD1 identical over 12 bases. V lost 7 bases and J lost 6; bases outside the gene matches: 7. CDR3 length: 15 residues. Per germline, CDR1 SGHTA and CDR2 FQGNSA. The CDR3 here is CASTRSGQGAQPQHF. The CDR3 nucleotides read TGTGCCAGCACCCGCTCGGGACAGGGGGCTCAGCCCCAGCATTTT.

This clonotype has only one observation. V and J are TRBV20-1 and TRBJ2-1, with D possibly being TRBD1 or TRBD2 (6 bases each). Germline CDR1 reads DFQATT; CDR2 reads SNEGSKA (reference sequence). The V gene lost 6 bases and the J gene lost 1 base, with 16 bases spanning the gap. The CDR3 contains 15 residues. CDR3 sequence reads: CSALSTGTSYNEQFF. The CDR3 DNA reads as TGCAGTGCGCTATCAACAGGGACTTCCTACAATGAGCAGTTCTTC.

This clonotype was seen more than once but under ten times. The chain employs TRBV11-2 and TRBJ1-2, with D unresolved. Looked up from germline, CDR1 is SGHAT and CDR2 is FQNNGV. The CDR3 runs to 12 residues. Deletions cut 3 bases from V and 4 bases from J, with 6 bases between. The DNA of the CDR3 is TGTGCCAGCAGCTTGGGGTCCTATGGCTACACCTTC. Residues: CASSLGSYGYTF. Combining the CDR3 with reference TRBV11-2 and TRBJ1-2 gives the whole variable domain EAGVAQSPRYKIIEKRQSVAFWCNPISGHATLYWYQQILGQGPKLLIQFQNNGVVDDSQLPKDRFSAERLKGVDSTLKIQPAKLEDSAVYLCASSLGSYGYTFGSGTRLTVV.

The rearrangement joins TRBV19 to TRBJ1-2, with D perhaps matching TRBD1 (6 bases). The CDR3 contains 16 residues. Trimming took 0 bases from V and 8 from J, leaving 19 bases between them. Germline assignment: CDR1 LNHDA and CDR2 SQIVND (reference sequence). DNA of the CDR3: TGTGCCAGTAGTATAGAACTCGGCAGGGGACGGCGAGGCTACACCTTC. It yields the protein CASSIELGRGRRGYTF.

This rearrangement joins TRBV6-2 or TRBV6-3 to TRBJ1-3; weak D call: TRBD1 (5 bases). This CDR3 region has 12 residues. V lost 6 bases, J lost 9 bases, and 12 bases lay in between. From germline, CDR1 is MNHEY and CDR2 SVGEGT. The CDR3 here is CASSDRRFTIYF. The DNA of the CDR3 is TGTGCCAGCAGCGACAGACGGTTCACCATATATTTT.